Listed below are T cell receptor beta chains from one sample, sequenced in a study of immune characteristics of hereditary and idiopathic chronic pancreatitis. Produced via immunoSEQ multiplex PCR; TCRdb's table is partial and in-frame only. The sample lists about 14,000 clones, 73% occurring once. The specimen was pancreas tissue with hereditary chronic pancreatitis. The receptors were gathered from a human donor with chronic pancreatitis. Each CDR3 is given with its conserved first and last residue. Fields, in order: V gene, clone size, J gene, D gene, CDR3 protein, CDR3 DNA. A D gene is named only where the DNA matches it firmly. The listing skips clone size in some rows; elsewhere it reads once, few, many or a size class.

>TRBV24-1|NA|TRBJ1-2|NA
CATSDSLGQNTNYGYTF
TGTGCCACCAGTGATTCCCTTGGACAGAATACTAACTATGGCTACACCTTC
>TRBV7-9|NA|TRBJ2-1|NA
CASSPMGSSYNEQFF
TGTGCCAGCAGCCCCATGGGGAGCTCCTACAATGAGCAGTTCTTC
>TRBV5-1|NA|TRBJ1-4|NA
CASSGQDSGSNEKLFF
TGCGCCAGCAGCGGCCAAGACAGTGGCTCTAATGAAAAACTGTTTTTT
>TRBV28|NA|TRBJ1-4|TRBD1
CASMSGGEKLFF
TGTGCCAGCATGTCAGGGGGTGAAAAACTGTTTTTT
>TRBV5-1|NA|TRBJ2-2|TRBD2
CASRYGGGSTGELFF
TGCGCCAGCAGATACGGGGGGGGGAGCACCGGGGAGCTGTTTTTT
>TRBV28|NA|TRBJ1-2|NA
CASSLAGGFRSYGYTF
TGTGCCAGCAGTTTAGCCGGGGGGTTCAGAAGCTATGGCTACACCTTC
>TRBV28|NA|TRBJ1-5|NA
CASSLQPQHF
TGTGCCAGCAGTTTACAGCCCCAGCATTTT
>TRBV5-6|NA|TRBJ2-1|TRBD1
CASSWTGNSYNEQFF
TGTGCCAGCAGCTGGACAGGGAACTCCTACAATGAGCAGTTCTTC
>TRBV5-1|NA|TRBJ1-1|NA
CASSDTQVFGEAFF
TGCGCCAGCAGCGATACCCAGGTATTTGGGGAAGCTTTCTTT
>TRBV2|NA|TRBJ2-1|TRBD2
CASSAESGLAGFNEQFF
TGTGCCAGCAGCGCAGAAAGCGGACTAGCGGGATTCAATGAGCAGTTCTTC
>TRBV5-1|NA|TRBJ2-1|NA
CASSLDPRGTYNEQFF
TGCGCCAGCAGCTTGGACCCTAGGGGTACCTACAATGAGCAGTTCTTC
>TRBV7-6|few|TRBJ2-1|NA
CASSADSTYNEQFF
TGTGCCAGCAGCGCAGACAGTACGTACAATGAGCAGTTCTTC
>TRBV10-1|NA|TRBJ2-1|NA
CASSSRDCSYNEQFF
TGCGCCAGCAGCTCTCGGGACTGCTCCTACAATGAGCAGTTCTTC
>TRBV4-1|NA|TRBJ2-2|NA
CASSQPGLITGELFF
TGCGCCAGCAGCCAACCGGGACTTATCACCGGGGAGCTGTTTTTT
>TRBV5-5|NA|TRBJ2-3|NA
CASSSGSQTDTQYF
TGTGCCAGCAGTTCCGGGTCTCAAACAGATACGCAGTATTTT
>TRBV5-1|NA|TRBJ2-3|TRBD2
CASRERAGGITDTQYF
TGCGCCAGCAGGGAGCGCGCGGGAGGGATCACGGATACGCAGTATTTT
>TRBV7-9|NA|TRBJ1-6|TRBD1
CASSPDRVSPLHF
TGTGCCAGCAGCCCAGACAGGGTGTCACCCCTCCACTTT
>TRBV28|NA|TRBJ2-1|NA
CASSPLVGLEQFF
TGTGCCAGCAGTCCCCTGGTAGGTCTTGAGCAGTTCTTC
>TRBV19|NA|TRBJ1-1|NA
CASSFLTLNTEAFF
TGTGCCAGTAGTTTCTTGACCTTGAACACTGAAGCTTTCTTT
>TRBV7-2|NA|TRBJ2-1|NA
CASSLNQLGTDEQFF
TGTGCCAGCAGCTTAAACCAGCTGGGTACGGATGAGCAGTTCTTC
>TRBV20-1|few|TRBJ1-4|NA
CSASKPEGEKLFF
TGCAGTGCTAGTAAGCCGGAGGGGGAAAAACTGTTTTTT
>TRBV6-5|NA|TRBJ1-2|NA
CASSYSADYGYTF
TGTGCCAGCAGTTACTCGGCAGACTATGGCTACACCTTC
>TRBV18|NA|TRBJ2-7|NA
CASSPYQGNYEQYF
TGTGCCAGCTCACCATACCAGGGAAACTACGAGCAGTACTTC